This paragraph covers one T cell receptor (beta chain) sequence. Produced via immunoSEQ multiplex PCR; TCRdb's table is partial and in-frame only. Of over 100,000 clones in the sample, approximately 87% were seen once. The data were taken from a study of T cell responses to AZD1222 COVID-19 vaccine. Study-level background: Researchers grouped second doses given at about 4 or about 12 weeks into one pool.

From germline, CDR1 is SGHNT and CDR2 YYREEE (reference sequence). V was pared by 3 bases and J by 2 bases, with 12 bases between. The CDR3 is 14 residues long. The chain is built from TRBV5-4 and TRBJ2-7, with D possibly TRBD1 on 7 matching bases. The sequence was obtained from an adult in good health. The material sequenced was peripheral blood, taken on day 0 of AZD1222 vaccination. CDR3: CASSSRDSPYEQYF. The CDR3 DNA is TGTGCCAGCAGCTCGCGGGACAGTCCCTACGAGCAGTACTTC.